The 32 T cell receptor beta chains presented below share a single source sample, sequenced in a study of blood T cell repertoires in COVID-19. TCRdb's copy holds only in-frame clones and misses some; the assay was immunoSEQ multiplex PCR. This sample has 130,000 to 150,000 clones; 80% to 85% occur once, and the top ten carry approximately 5.7%. The sequencing input was PBMCs or T cells enriched from blood (not recorded which). The receptor source for this set is a woman between 50 and 59 years old who had been exposed to COVID-19.

In this sample, this clone turned up once. The chain recombines TRBV5-4 with TRBJ2-5, with D perhaps matching TRBD2 (6 bases). Germline loops: CDR1 SGHNT, CDR2 YYREEE (reference sequence). This CDR3 is 14 amino acids long. The germline V and J ends were trimmed by 7 bases and 1 base, with 14 bases remaining between them. CDR3 DNA: TGTGCCAGCGGACCCTTGCGGGGCCAAGAGACCCAGTACTTC. Translation gives CASGPLRGQETQYF.

The J gene is TRBJ1-5, the V gene TRBV6-2 or TRBV6-3, with TRBD1 matching 7 bases. Germline assignment: CDR1 MNHEY and CDR2 SVGEGT. V was clipped by 5 bases and J by 0 bases; unmatched bases: 13. The CDR3 length is 18 residues. The CDR3 sequence is CASSHRTGAAYSNQPQHF. DNA of the CDR3: TGTGCCAGCAGTCACCGGACAGGCGCGGCTTATAGCAATCAGCCCCAGCATTTT.

The chain joins TRBV6-5 to TRBJ2-3; D is perhaps TRBD2 (6 bases). The CDR3 is made up of 15 amino acids. With 7 bases removed from V and 3 bases from J, the gap between germline ends came to 17 bases. Looked up from germline, CDR1 is MNHEY and CDR2 is SVGAGI. CDR3: CASTQGRGLTDTQYF. The CDR3 DNA follows: TGTGCCAGCACGCAGGGACGAGGACTAACAGATACGCAGTATTTT.

This chain joins TRBV6-1 and TRBJ1-3, with TRBD1 matching 8 bases. The V gene end was trimmed by 4 bases and the J gene end by 0 bases; junction bases not matched to a gene: 11. In germline, CDR1 is MNHNS, CDR2 SASEGT. The CDR3 has 18 amino acids. CDR3 sequence reads: CASSVGQGTPSSGNTIYF. The CDR3 nucleotides are TGTGCCAGCAGTGTTGGACAGGGTACGCCGAGCTCTGGAAACACCATATATTTT.

In this sample, this clone turned up once. The J gene is TRBJ2-7, the V gene TRBV5-6; maybe TRBD2 (6 bases). Looked up from germline, CDR1 is SGHDT and CDR2 is YYEEEE. Trimming removed 4 bases at V and 2 bases at J, with 16 bases between. The CDR3 consists of 15 residues. The CDR3 reads CASSPDGGTAYEQYF. Written as DNA, the CDR3 is TGTGCCAGCAGCCCGGACGGGGGTACCGCCTACGAGCAGTACTTC.

The CDR3 sequence: CASSLGTGGFYGYTF. The DNA of the CDR3 is TGTGCCAGCAGCTTAGGGACAGGGGGATTTTACGGCTACACCTTC. The chain joins TRBV11-2 to TRBJ1-2; TRBD1 matches at 10 bases. This CDR3 contains 15 residues. J lost 8 bases, V lost 1 base, and 7 bases had no gene match. Germline V gene sequence: CDR1 SGHAT, CDR2 FQNNGV.

The rearrangement joins TRBV4-1 to TRBJ1-2, with D perhaps TRBD1 (5 bases). Germline V gives CDR1 MGHRA, CDR2 YSYEKL. The CDR3 totals 16 residues. Deletions cut 1 base from V and 6 bases from J, with 18 bases between. The CDR3: CASSQGGGALRDGYTF. CDR3 nucleotides: TGCGCCAGCAGCCAAGGAGGAGGGGCTCTTCGAGATGGCTACACCTTC.

The chain employs TRBV10-3 and TRBJ1-2, with unresolved D. CDR3 length equals 13 residues. V lost 3 bases and J lost 5, with 10 bases in between. The germline CDR1 and CDR2 sequences are ENHRY and SYGVKD. In nucleotides, the CDR3 is TGTGCCATCAGTGATGCGATAGATTATGGCTACACCTTC. Amino acid sequence: CAISDAIDYGYTF.

This rearrangement joins TRBV4-3 to TRBJ2-6, with a weak D call TRBD2 (6 bases). There are 17 residues in the CDR3. In germline, CDR1 is LGHNA, CDR2 YSLEER. Trimming cost V 1 base and J 2 bases, with 12 bases left between them. This chain's CDR3 is CASSQGWGGAGANVLTF. Written as DNA, the CDR3 is TGCGCCAGCAGCCAAGGCTGGGGCGGGGCTGGGGCCAACGTCCTGACTTTC.

This rearrangement joins TRBV6-5 to TRBJ2-3; 9 bases align to TRBD2. CDR3 length equals 15 residues. The trim removed 2 bases at V and 4 bases at J, leaving 4 bases unmatched. Germline V lookup: CDR1 MNHEY, CDR2 SVGAGI. The CDR3 loop is CASSYLGTSPDTQYF. CDR3 in DNA: TGTGCCAGCAGTTACCTCGGGACTAGCCCAGATACGCAGTATTTT.

This clone was seen a handful of times. The J gene is TRBJ2-7, the V gene TRBV3-1 (or the pseudogene TRBV3-2); possible D gene TRBD1, 6 bases. The CDR3 extends over 16 amino acids. Germline CDR1 is LGHDT and CDR2 is YNNKEL (reference sequence). Trimming pared 0 bases from V and 6 bases from J, leaving 18 bases between. The CDR3 loop is CASSQDPGVVGREQYF. Here the CDR3 DNA reads TGTGCCAGCAGCCAAGATCCAGGGGTAGTTGGACGCGAGCAGTACTTC.

The CDR3: CASRALAGRKDTQYF. Written as DNA, the CDR3 is TGCGCCAGCCGGGCTTTAGCGGGGCGGAAGGATACGCAGTATTTT. The rearrangement uses TRBV5-1 and TRBJ2-3, with 8 bases that match TRBD2. The trim removed 7 bases at V and 6 bases at J, leaving 13 bases unmatched. Germline CDR1 reads SGHRS; CDR2 reads YFSETQ. The CDR3 length is 15 residues.

The gene calls are TRBV7-8 and TRBJ2-1; D is perhaps TRBD2 (5 bases). The CDR3 spans 14 residues. The germline CDR1 and CDR2 sequences are SGHVS and FQNEAQ. Deletions cut 1 base from V and 4 bases from J, with 8 bases between. This CDR3 reads CASSLGGLYNEQFF. In DNA, the CDR3 is TGTGCCAGCAGCTTAGGTGGACTTTACAATGAGCAGTTCTTC.

This clone was detected a few times. The chain carries TRBV12-5 and TRBJ1-2; D might be TRBD1 (5 bases). The length of the CDR3 is 14 residues. The germline gives CDR1 LGHNT, CDR2 FRNRAP. V shed 4 bases and J shed 4 bases, with 13 bases lying between them. The CDR3 loop is CASGSTDPAYGYTF. In nucleotides, the CDR3 is TGTGCTAGTGGTTCGACAGACCCCGCCTATGGCTACACCTTC.

This clone was picked up a small number of times. The chain links TRBV3-1 (or the pseudogene TRBV3-2) to TRBJ2-7; possibly TRBD2 for D (5 bases). Trimming pared 3 bases from V and 5 bases from J, leaving 20 bases between. The length of the CDR3 is 16 residues. Germline assignment: CDR1 LGHDT and CDR2 YNNKEL (reference sequence). In DNA form, the CDR3 reads TGTGCCAGCAGCCACCCCGGGAAAGCGTTACTCCACGAGCAGTACTTC. Its translation is CASSHPGKALLHEQYF.

V usage is TRBV15 and J usage is TRBJ1-3, with D possibly matching TRBD1 (6 bases). In germline, CDR1 is LNHNV, CDR2 YYDKDF (reference sequence). Trimming cost V 6 bases and J 8 bases, with 20 bases left between them. This CDR3 is built from 15 residues. For the CDR3, the DNA is TGTGCCACCAGGCCGGACAGTCAGGACCTGTACACCATATATTTT. It yields the protein CATRPDSQDLYTIYF.

The chain combines TRBV19 with TRBJ1-4; D remains ambiguous. CDR1 and CDR2 from the germline V gene are LNHDA and SQIVND (reference sequence). V was clipped by 5 bases and J by 13 bases, with 23 bases between them. The CDR3 sequence is 15 residues long. The CDR3 coding sequence is TGTGCCAGTAGTCCGAACCGAAAAGCCCTTAATCGACTGTTTTTT. Its translation is CASSPNRKALNRLFF.

This chain joins TRBV11-2 and TRBJ2-1; D remains unclear. The V gene's germline CDR1 is SGHAT and CDR2 FQNNGV. The length of the CDR3 is 13 residues. V lost 1 base, J lost 7 bases, and 8 bases lay in between. This chain's CDR3 is CASSLGLRNEQFF. CDR3 DNA: TGTGCCAGCAGCTTAGGGTTGAGGAATGAGCAGTTCTTC.

The chain links TRBV9 to TRBJ1-1; D uncertain. V was pared by 0 bases and J by 0 bases, with 6 bases between. The CDR3 is 14 amino acids. Germline loops: CDR1 SGDLS, CDR2 YYNGEE. The CDR3 sequence: CASSVGGVNTEAFF. CDR3 bases: TGTGCCAGCAGCGTAGGAGGAGTGAACACTGAAGCTTTCTTT.

The sample holds a few counts of this clone. This sequence joins TRBV7-9 and TRBJ1-2, with a possible D match to TRBD1 (6 bases). The V gene's germline CDR1 is SEHNR and CDR2 FQNEAQ (reference sequence). This CDR3 has 15 amino acids. The V end lost 5 bases, the J end lost 5 bases, and 18 bases lay between the germline ends. This CDR3 is CASSRDQGHAYGYTF. The CDR3 DNA sequence: TGTGCCAGCAGCCGGGACCAGGGGCACGCTTATGGCTACACCTTC. The variable domain in full, with the rest retrieved from reference TRBV7-9 and TRBJ1-2, is DTGVSQNPRHKITKRGQNVTFRCDPISEHNRLYWYRQTLGQGPEFLTYFQNEAQLEKSRLLSDRFSAERPKGSFSTLEIQRTEQGDSAMYLCASSRDQGHAYGYTFGSGTRLTVV.

The chain carries TRBV9 and TRBJ2-7; D perhaps matches TRBD2 (6 bases). The germline V and J ends were trimmed by 7 bases and 2 bases, with 13 bases remaining between them. Germline V lookup: CDR1 SGDLS, CDR2 YYNGEE. This CDR3 has 13 amino acids. As DNA, the CDR3 is TGTGCCAGCGGAGCAGGAGGGGCCTACGAGCAGTACTTC. Protein sequence: CASGAGGAYEQYF.

The chain combines TRBV9 with TRBJ1-1; D is perhaps TRBD1 (6 bases). This CDR3 region has 13 residues. Germline-derived CDR1 and CDR2 are SGDLS and YYNGEE. Trimming took off 3 bases at V and 7 bases at J, with 13 bases between the two ends. CDR3 loop: CASSATGTGEAFF. DNA of the CDR3: TGTGCCAGCAGCGCGACAGGTACGGGTGAAGCTTTCTTT.

This clone was counted between two and nine times. This chain connects TRBV5-1 to TRBJ1-2, with TRBD1 matching over 7 bases. CDR1 and CDR2 (germline): SGHRS, YFSETQ. V was pared by 6 bases and J by 4 bases, with 9 bases of the junction left unmatched. The CDR3 loop spans 14 amino acids. Here the CDR3 reads CASTRGGGGYGYTF. CDR3 DNA sequence: TGCGCCAGCACCCGAGGAGGGGGCGGCTATGGCTACACCTTC.

This clone came up a few times. V and J are TRBV7-2 and TRBJ2-4; 11 nucleotides line up with TRBD2. CDR1 and CDR2 (germline): SGHTA, FQGNSA. The V gene end was trimmed by 5 bases and the J gene end by 5 bases; junction bases not matched to a gene: 8. The CDR3 has 16 residues. The CDR3 DNA is TGTGCCAGCAGCCTTACTAGCGGGAGCGCGGAAAACATTCAGTACTTC. This sequence encodes CASSLTSGSAENIQYF.

The rearrangement uses TRBV6-2 or TRBV6-3 and TRBJ1-5; 7 bases are a match to TRBD1. The CDR3 covers 13 residues. Trimming at V came to 4 bases and at J to 6 bases, leaving 3 bases not matched to a gene. Germline V CDR1 and CDR2: MNHEY, SVGEGT. The CDR3 is CASSLTGAQPQHF. The DNA of the CDR3 is TGTGCCAGCAGTTTAACAGGGGCTCAGCCCCAGCATTTT.

The V and J genes are TRBV6-5 and TRBJ1-6; TRBD1 matches 7 bases. This CDR3 is built from 12 residues. Trimming removed 6 bases from V and 10 bases from J; junction bases left unmatched: 3. The germline CDR1 and CDR2 sequences are MNHEY and SVGAGI. The CDR3 protein is CASRQGGSPLHF. For the CDR3, the DNA is TGTGCCAGCAGGCAGGGGGGATCACCCCTCCACTTT.

The J gene is TRBJ1-5, the V gene TRBV4-1; D possibly corresponds to TRBD1 (5 bases). Germline lookup yields CDR1 MGHRA and CDR2 YSYEKL. Deletions cut 1 base from V and 2 bases from J, with 18 bases between. The CDR3 runs to 18 residues. CDR3 region: CASSQAAGGDIGNQPQHF. CDR3 nucleotide sequence: TGCGCCAGCAGCCAAGCCGCGGGAGGGGATATTGGCAATCAGCCCCAGCATTTT.

V is TRBV4-2 and J is TRBJ1-2; D is unclear. The CDR3 extends over 13 amino acids. The V end lost 0 bases, the J end lost 6 bases, and 8 bases lay between the germline ends. Germline V gene sequence: CDR1 LGHNA, CDR2 YNFKEQ. CDR3: CASSQDPGNGYTF. The CDR3 nucleotides are TGTGCCAGCAGCCAAGATCCAGGAAATGGCTACACCTTC.

This clone was picked up a small number of times. The chain employs TRBV10-3 and TRBJ1-3; a weak D match, TRBD1 (6 bases). The V gene's germline CDR1 is ENHRY and CDR2 SYGVKD. This CDR3 is 16 amino acids long. Trimming took 3 bases from V and 0 from J, leaving 12 bases between them. The CDR3 region has the DNA TGTGCCATCAGTGATGGGCCGACAGGCTCTGGAAACACCATATATTTT. Amino acid sequence: CAISDGPTGSGNTIYF.

The DNA for the CDR3 is TGTGCCAGCAGTGAAATTACGGCCCGGGGCGAGCAGTACTTC. The encoded protein is CASSEITARGEQYF. The chain is built from TRBV25-1 and TRBJ2-7; a possible D gene is TRBD2 (5 bases). The CDR3 contains 14 residues. V lost 2 bases and J 6 bases, leaving 14 bases between the germline ends. In germline, CDR1 is MGHDK, CDR2 SYGVNS.

This chain uses TRBV7-2 with TRBJ2-1; 8 nucleotides agree with TRBD2. Germline V gene data show CDR1 as SGHTA and CDR2 as FQGNSA. The CDR3 length is 13 residues. Losses at the gene ends were 7 bases for V and 10 bases for J; bases not matched to a gene: 9. In DNA, the CDR3 is TGTGCCAGCACCGAGGCCGGGAGGGCCGAGCAGTTCTTC. Residues: CASTEAGRAEQFF.

In its sample, this clone was seen once. V gene TRBV5-1 combines with J gene TRBJ1-2; 8 nucleotides line up with TRBD1. The CDR3 is 13 amino acids. After removal of 5 bases from V and 0 bases from J, the junction contained 0 bases not matched to a gene. Germline CDR1 SGHRS, CDR2 YFSETQ. As DNA, the CDR3 is TGCGCCAGCAGGACAGGGGCTAACTATGGCTACACCTTC. Residues: CASRTGANYGYTF.